Listed here is a single T cell receptor (beta chain). Unique molecular identifiers were used to barcode this TCRbeta library. TCRdb fed the PCR reads into MiXCR, producing one record per CDR3 protein. The sample holds about 460,000 distinct CDR3 sequences, around 12% seen once. This sample is part of a study of T-cell reconstitution after alpha-beta-depleted transplantation in children. In germline, CDR1 is SQVTM, CDR2 ANQGSEA. Trimming shortened V by 7 bases and J by 4 bases, and 16 bases separated the two germline ends. The CDR3 loop spans 13 amino acids. This rearrangement joins TRBV29-1 to TRBJ2-5; a weak D match, TRBD2 (6 bases). This clonotype was sampled from a human donor who donated a stem cell graft to a child with combined immunodeficiency. The starting material was PBMCs from the stem cell graft donor, obtained from the stem cell graft. The DNA of the CDR3 is TGCAGCGCCGGAGGGGCCGTCGGAGAGACCCAGTACTTC. Its protein product is CSAGGAVGETQYF.